Below are 4 T cell receptor beta chains sequenced from a single sample in a study of T-cell memory formation after mild COVID-19 listed by TCRdb under 2021. Library preparation employed 5' RACE. Sequenced using an Illumina NovaSeq 6000. Starting from the raw public reads, TCRdb applied fastp trimming at Q25, assembled clones with MiXCR and retained in-frame beta chains. For every CDR3 protein sequence, its rows merge into one entry that carries the most common genes and DNA. The sample contains 400,000 to 500,000 distinct CDR3 sequences, 20% of them found a single time. 8.4% of the sample lies in the top ten. Sequencing used PBMCs or a T cell subset sorted from them (not recorded which). Receptor source: an adult woman who had mild COVID-19 (a few samples of this study predate the infection). The sample titles of this study are shuffled in the database, so cell type and time point are left out; the donor was told from shared clones.

The chain carries TRBV3-1 and TRBJ2-7, with 9 bases aligning to TRBD1. The V gene's germline CDR1 is LGHDT and CDR2 YNNKEL (reference sequence). The CDR3 runs 14 residues. After removal of 7 bases from V and 3 bases from J, the junction contained 7 bases not matched to a gene. CDR3 amino acids: CASTARDRDYEQYF. The CDR3 coding sequence is TGTGCCAGCACCGCTCGGGACAGGGACTACGAGCAGTACTTC.

There are a few counts of this clonotype. The chain employs TRBV7-2 and TRBJ2-5, with TRBD2 matching over 11 bases. V was pared by 1 base and J by 9 bases, with 4 bases of the junction left unmatched. Germline loops: CDR1 SGHTA, CDR2 FQGNSA. The CDR3 runs to 14 residues. CDR3 nucleotide sequence: TGTGCCAGCAGCTTAGAGCTAGCGGGGGGACCCCAGTACTTC. It yields the protein CASSLELAGGPQYF.

In its sample, this clonotype was seen many times. This chain connects TRBV10-3 to TRBJ2-1; TRBD1 might be the D (5 bases). Germline V gives CDR1 ENHRY, CDR2 SYGVKD. The ends were cut back, 0 bases at V and 9 bases at J, with 18 bases in the middle. This CDR3 spans 16 amino acids. CDR3 bases: TGTGCCATCAGTGAGTCGACTCGGGCCCCCCAGGGTGAGCAGTTCTTC. This encodes CAISESTRAPQGEQFF.

V is TRBV4-3 and J is TRBJ2-1; 7 positions agree with TRBD2. The V segment lost 4 bases and the J segment 7 bases; nucleotides outside the gene matches: 10. The length of the CDR3 is 15 residues. Per germline, CDR1 LGHNA and CDR2 YSLEER. CDR3 sequence: CASSLLGGEQNEQFF. DNA of the CDR3: TGCGCCAGCAGCCTCCTGGGAGGGGAGCAGAATGAGCAGTTCTTC.